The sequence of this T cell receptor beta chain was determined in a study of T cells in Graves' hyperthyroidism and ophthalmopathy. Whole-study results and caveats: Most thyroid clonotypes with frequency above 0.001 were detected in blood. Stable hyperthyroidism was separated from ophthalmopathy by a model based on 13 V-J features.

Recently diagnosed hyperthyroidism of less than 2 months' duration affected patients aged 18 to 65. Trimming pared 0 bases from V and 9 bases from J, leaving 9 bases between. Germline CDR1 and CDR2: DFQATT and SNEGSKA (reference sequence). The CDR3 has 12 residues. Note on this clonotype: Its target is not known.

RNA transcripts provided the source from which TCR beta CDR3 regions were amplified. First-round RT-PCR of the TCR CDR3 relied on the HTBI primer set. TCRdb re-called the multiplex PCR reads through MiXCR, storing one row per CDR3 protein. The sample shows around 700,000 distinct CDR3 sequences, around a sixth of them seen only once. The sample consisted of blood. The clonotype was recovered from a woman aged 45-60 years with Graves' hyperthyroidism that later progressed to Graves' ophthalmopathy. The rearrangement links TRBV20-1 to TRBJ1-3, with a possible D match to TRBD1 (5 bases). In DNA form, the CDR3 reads TGCAGTGCTAGAGATCCAGGGTCCACCATATATTTT. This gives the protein CSARDPGSTIYF.